Below, 23 T cell receptor beta chains from the same sample are listed, as sequenced in a study of CD8+ T cells in alopecia areata. Indicated treatment: oral pan-JAK inhibitor, 5-10 mg twice daily. Reverse transcribed after extraction, RNA yielded cDNA as the sequencing template. Produced via immunoSEQ multiplex PCR; TCRdb's table is partial and in-frame only. This table has 150,000 to 200,000 clones, around 51% appearing once. Sequenced material: CD8+ T cells sorted from blood, taken around week 54, from a patient treated with tofacitinib. The origin of the receptors is a human donor with alopecia areata.

The chain carries TRBV5-6 and TRBJ2-4; D is possibly TRBD1 (5 bases). The V and J ends lost 4 bases and 0 bases respectively, with 14 bases between them. Germline CDR1 SGHDT, CDR2 YYEEEE. The CDR3 length is 16 residues. CDR3 sequence reads: CASSHDSELAKNIQYF. DNA for the CDR3: TGTGCCAGCAGCCATGACAGCGAATTAGCCAAAAACATTCAGTACTTC.

CDR3 DNA: TGTGCCAGCAGTGAGGGGTCTGATAGCAATCAGCCCCAGCATTTT. Translation: CASSEGSDSNQPQHF. The V call is TRBV2, the J call TRBJ1-5; D remains ambiguous. The V end lost 3 bases, the J end lost 0 bases, and 9 bases lay between the germline ends. Germline CDR1 and CDR2: SNHLY and FYNNEI. The CDR3 has 15 amino acids.

This clone was counted between two and nine times. This chain links TRBV29-1 with TRBJ1-1; TRBD1 aligns across 7 bases. With 7 bases clipped from V and 1 base from J, the junction kept 9 bases outside the gene matches. Germline CDR1 and CDR2: SQVTM and ANQGSEA. The CDR3 is 14 residues long. The CDR3 region is CSALPQGGNTEAFF. In DNA, the CDR3 is TGCAGCGCCCTCCCCCAGGGGGGGAACACTGAAGCTTTCTTT.

This clone was seen more than once but under ten times. This chain uses TRBV4-3 with TRBJ1-2; 8 nucleotides align to TRBD1. V shed 3 bases, J shed 8 bases, and the junction held 5 bases outside the gene matches. The CDR3 totals 13 residues. Germline V gene sequence: CDR1 LGHNA, CDR2 YSLEER. This chain's CDR3 is CASSHGQGDGYTF. The DNA for the CDR3 is TGCGCCAGCAGCCACGGACAGGGAGACGGCTACACCTTC.

This clone was detected only a few times. J is TRBJ2-7 and V is TRBV6-6; D is undetermined. Trimming left V 4 bases short and J 1 base short, with 14 bases between. Germline CDR1 MNHNY, CDR2 SVGAGI (reference sequence). The length of the CDR3 is 15 residues. CDR3 nucleotides: TGTGCCAGCAGTTCGCCGACACTTCGGTCCTACGAGCAGTACTTC. This sequence encodes CASSSPTLRSYEQYF.

The J gene is TRBJ1-2, the V gene TRBV6-1; no clear D. This CDR3 has 14 residues. Germline assignment: CDR1 MNHNS and CDR2 SASEGT. Trimming took 6 bases from V and 6 from J, leaving 17 bases between them. The CDR3 coding sequence is TGTGCCAGCAGATTCCGGGAGCCCGTTGATGGCTACACCTTC. Translated: CASRFREPVDGYTF.

The gene calls are TRBV5-1 and TRBJ2-7, with 9 bases identical to TRBD1. Trimming removed 5 bases from V and 3 bases from J; junction bases left unmatched: 6. Germline V gives CDR1 SGHRS, CDR2 YFSETQ. The CDR3 contains 14 residues. The CDR3 DNA follows: TGCGCCAGCAGTTCCGGGACAGGGATCTACGAGCAGTACTTC. It encodes CASSSGTGIYEQYF.

The chain is built from TRBV6-9 and TRBJ1-2; no definite D call. V shed 7 bases and J shed 4 bases, with 16 bases lying between them. The CDR3 sequence is 14 residues long. Germline-derived CDR1 and CDR2 are MNHGY and SVAAGI. The CDR3 loop reads CASTPSVSSYGYTF. In DNA form, the CDR3 reads TGTGCCAGCACCCCTAGCGTCAGTTCCTATGGCTACACCTTC.

This clone was detected only a few times. The chain uses TRBV23-1 and TRBJ2-7, with D possibly TRBD2 on 6 matching bases. Being an ORF, TRBV23-1 has a function that is uncertain. CDR3 length: 19 amino acids. V lost 1 base and J lost 4, with 26 bases in between. Here the CDR3 DNA reads TGCGCCAGCAGTCAATTAATCGCTACTTCAGGAGGGATACTGTACGAGCAGTACTTC. Protein: CASSQLIATSGGILYEQYF.

The genes are TRBV2 and TRBJ2-7; 9 nucleotides align to TRBD1. The length of the CDR3 is 15 residues. CDR1 and CDR2 (germline): SNHLY, FYNNEI. Trimming at V came to 8 bases and at J to 3 bases, leaving 11 bases not matched to a gene. CDR3: CASGYPDRGYYEQYF. The CDR3 DNA follows: TGTGCCAGCGGGTATCCGGACAGGGGATACTACGAGCAGTACTTC.

This rearrangement joins TRBV6-5 to TRBJ1-3; D is unclear. Between the trimmed V and J ends, which lost 2 bases and 4 bases, there was a span of 0 bases. Germline V gene sequence: CDR1 MNHEY, CDR2 SVGAGI. The length of the CDR3 is 11 residues. The CDR3 is CASSYGNTIYF. The DNA for the CDR3 is TGTGCCAGCAGTTACGGAAACACCATATATTTT.

V is TRBV25-1 and J is TRBJ1-1, with D uncertain. The V gene's germline CDR1 is MGHDK and CDR2 SYGVNS. Deletions cut 2 bases from V and 1 base from J, with 5 bases between. The CDR3 has 13 residues. In DNA form, the CDR3 reads TGTGCCAGCAGTGAACAGGAGAACACTGAAGCTTTCTTT. Translated, it gives CASSEQENTEAFF. Full variable domain (rest looked up from reference TRBV25-1 and TRBJ1-1): EADIYQTPRYLVIGTGKKITLECSQTMGHDKMYWYQQDPGMELHLIHYSYGVNSTEKGDLSSESTVSRIRTEHFPLTLESARPSHTSQYLCASSEQENTEAFFGQGTRLTVV.

Notes on this clone: Additional DNA sequences in this sample encode the identical CDR3. The J gene is TRBJ2-7, the V gene TRBV30; 8 nucleotides match TRBD2. The V and J ends lost 2 bases and 0 bases, in that order; junction bases with no gene match: 3. Germline loops: CDR1 GTSNPN, CDR2 SVGIG (reference sequence). The CDR3 is 14 residues long. In DNA form, the CDR3 reads TGTGCCTGGAGTCCCCGGGGGGGCTCCTACGAGCAGTACTTC. Its translation: CAWSPRGGSYEQYF. Based on the CDR3 plus reference TRBV30 and TRBJ2-7, the full variable domain is SQTIHQWPATLVQPVGSPLSLECTVEGTSNPNLYWYRQAAGRGLQLLFYSVGIGQISSEVPQNLSASRPQDRQFILSSKKLLLSDSGFYLCAWSPRGGSYEQYFGPGTRLTVT.

The rearrangement links TRBV9 to TRBJ1-6; TRBD1 matches 10 bases. Trimming removed 0 bases from V and 7 bases from J; junction bases left unmatched: 1. The CDR3 consists of 15 residues. The germline V gene encodes CDR1 SGDLS and CDR2 YYNGEE. The CDR3 nucleotides are TGTGCCAGCAGCGTAGAGGGACAGGGGAATTCACCCCTCCACTTT. This encodes CASSVEGQGNSPLHF.

The J gene is TRBJ2-1, the V gene TRBV29-1; D may match TRBD1 or TRBD2 (5 bases each). Trimming shortened V by 3 bases and J by 5 bases, and 11 bases separated the two germline ends. The CDR3 extends over 13 amino acids. Germline V gives CDR1 SQVTM, CDR2 ANQGSEA. The CDR3 loop is CSVEVLGDNEQFF. The DNA of the CDR3 is TGCAGCGTTGAGGTTCTGGGGGACAATGAGCAGTTCTTC.

This clone was detected a few times. The chain has TRBV23-1 and TRBJ1-6; D call uncertain. TRBV23-1 is known as an ORF, though its function is uncertain. This CDR3 comprises 15 residues. Trimming cost V 3 bases and J 4 bases, with 10 bases left between them. The CDR3 protein is CASSHSPDYNSPLHF. The CDR3 region has the DNA TGCGCCAGCAGTCATTCCCCTGATTATAATTCACCCCTCCACTTT.

The chain employs TRBV7-8 and TRBJ2-1, with 11 positions matching TRBD2. V was pared by 4 bases and J by 7 bases, with 6 bases of the junction left unmatched. CDR1 and CDR2 (germline): SGHVS, FQNEAQ. CDR3 length: 15 amino acids. The CDR3 DNA reads TGTGCCAGCAGCTCGACTAGCGGGGCGGGTAATGAGCAGTTCTTC. This gives the protein CASSSTSGAGNEQFF.

This sequence joins TRBV29-1 and TRBJ2-1; no clear D gene. Trimming stripped 3 bases from V and 10 bases from J, with 7 bases between. The CDR3 totals 10 residues. Germline CDR1 and CDR2: SQVTM and ANQGSEA. The CDR3 spells CSVDLYEQFF. The DNA for the CDR3 is TGCAGCGTTGATCTATACGAGCAGTTCTTC.

The CDR3 DNA reads as TGTGCCAGCAGCTTAGGGACAGCGAATCAGCCCCAGCATTTT. It yields the protein CASSLGTANQPQHF. V gene TRBV7-6 combines with J gene TRBJ1-5, with D possibly matching TRBD1 (6 bases). The CDR3 extends over 14 amino acids. Germline loops: CDR1 SGHVS, CDR2 FNYEAQ. V was trimmed by 1 base and J by 4 bases, leaving 8 bases between them.

This clone was found a few times. V is TRBV4-2 and J is TRBJ1-5; D is perhaps TRBD1 (6 bases). The CDR3 length is 16 residues. The V end lost 2 bases, the J end lost 3 bases, and 14 bases lay between the germline ends. The germline gives CDR1 LGHNA, CDR2 YNFKEQ. The CDR3 is CASSQTAGATNQPQHF. In nucleotides, the CDR3 is TGTGCCAGCAGCCAAACCGCAGGGGCTACCAATCAGCCCCAGCATTTT.

The chain uses TRBV30 and TRBJ2-2, with D possibly TRBD2 on 5 matching bases. The length of the CDR3 is 14 residues. Germline values: CDR1 GTSNPN, CDR2 SVGIG (reference sequence). Trimming took 4 bases from V and 6 from J, leaving 15 bases between them. The chain's CDR3 is CAWTGLEGPGELFF. The CDR3 DNA is TGTGCCTGGACAGGCCTTGAGGGTCCCGGGGAGCTGTTTTTT.

This chain's CDR3 is CASSFTTGGGYTF. CDR3 coding DNA: TGTGCCAGCAGTTTCACGACCGGGGGTGGCTACACCTTC. The chain links TRBV27 to TRBJ1-2; D might be TRBD1 (5 bases). With 3 bases removed from V and 7 bases from J, the gap between germline ends came to 12 bases. There are 13 residues in the CDR3. CDR1 is MNHEY, CDR2 SMNVEV, per germline (reference sequence).

The chain has TRBV5-1 and TRBJ1-6; D gene unclear. Trimming pared 0 bases from V and 13 bases from J, leaving 17 bases between. The CDR3 is 15 residues long. CDR1 SGHRS and CDR2 YFSETQ come from the germline V gene. In DNA, the CDR3 is TGCGCCAGCAGCTTGGACCCGAACATTAATGGGCCCCTCCACTTT. Its protein is CASSLDPNINGPLHF.